This TCR beta chain is drawn from a study of cytomegalovirus exposure and HLA in healthy donors. Across the whole study: Assignment to the Caucasian-associated ancestry cluster applied to around 80% of the approximately 400 genotyped donors.

With respect to this clone: Its target is unknown.

Per the germline V gene, CDR1 is KGHSH and CDR2 is LQKENI. The CDR3 runs to 15 residues. Trimming removed 0 bases at V and 0 bases at J, with 8 bases between. Primers for the PCR totalled 60 Vbeta and 13 Jbeta. Produced via immunoSEQ multiplex PCR; TCRdb's table is partial and in-frame only. The sample has roughly 160,000 clones, approximately 78% seen once; the top ten hold 2.4%. Overall study results and limits: Across donors, presence/absence analyses took sequencing depth to be roughly uniform. Reported performance of the classifier showed diagnosis of cytomegalovirus status with high specificity and sensitivity.

The clonotype originates from a male donor in good health and CMV-seronegative. The rearrangement uses TRBV18 and TRBJ1-1; D call uncertain. What was sequenced was PBMCs. The CDR3 DNA reads as TGTGCCAGCTCACCACCGGCCGTCATGAACACTGAAGCTTTCTTT. It yields the protein CASSPPAVMNTEAFF.